These 20 T cell receptor beta chains were all obtained from the same sample, sequenced in a study of blood T cell repertoires in COVID-19. The repertoire was sequenced with immunoSEQ multiplex PCR; TCRdb's copy has only in-frame clones and lacks some. The table records roughly 150,000 clones, roughly 80% of them present only once. The source material was peripheral blood. The source is a man aged 55 to 70 with acute or convalescent COVID-19.

CDR3 loop: CASSPQGFDEQFF. The CDR3 coding sequence is TGTGCCAGCAGCCCCCAGGGGTTCGATGAGCAGTTCTTC. V and J are TRBV5-4 and TRBJ2-1; TRBD1 might be the D (6 bases). V was cut by 4 bases and J by 8 bases, with 13 bases left in between. The CDR3 runs 13 residues. Germline assignment: CDR1 SGHNT and CDR2 YYREEE (reference sequence).

The V gene is TRBV15, the J gene TRBJ1-5; D call uncertain. Germline CDR1 LNHNV, CDR2 YYDKDF (reference sequence). CDR3 length: 16 amino acids. V lost 5 bases, J lost 2 bases, and 16 bases lay in between. CDR3 bases: TGTGCCACCAGCGGTATCGTAGTACCTGGCAATCAGCCCCAGCATTTT. Amino acid sequence: CATSGIVVPGNQPQHF.

The sample holds a few counts of this clone. V usage is TRBV7-9 and J usage is TRBJ2-7; 11 nucleotides line up with TRBD2. Germline V gene data show CDR1 as SEHNR and CDR2 as FQNEAQ (reference sequence). This CDR3 spans 13 amino acids. This CDR3 is CASSYGTSGTLRV. In DNA, the CDR3 is TGTGCCAGCAGCTACGGGACTAGCGGAACCCTGCGGGTC.

The chain has TRBV4-2 and TRBJ1-2, with TRBD1 identical over 8 bases. V shed 0 bases, J shed 4 bases, and the junction held 7 bases outside the gene matches. The CDR3 runs to 16 residues. Germline-derived CDR1 and CDR2 are LGHNA and YNFKEQ. The CDR3 loop is CASSQDRAGGVYGYTF. CDR3 coding DNA: TGTGCCAGCAGCCAAGATAGGGCAGGGGGCGTCTATGGCTACACCTTC.

This clone came up a few times. The J gene is TRBJ1-3, the V gene TRBV7-2, with 9 bases fitting TRBD1. The germline V gene has CDR1 SGHTA and CDR2 FQGNSA. This CDR3 contains 15 residues. Trimming cost V 3 bases and J 4 bases; bases outside gene matches: 4. In DNA form, the CDR3 reads TGTGCCAGCAGCTTTGGACAGGGGAAGGGAAACACCATATATTTT. It encodes CASSFGQGKGNTIYF.

This clone has more than one count but fewer than ten. The chain uses TRBV30 and TRBJ2-4; 7 bases are shared with TRBD1. This CDR3 has 15 residues. Trimming took 1 base from V and 0 from J; bases not matched to a gene: 3. Germline CDR1 and CDR2: GTSNPN and SVGIG (reference sequence). The CDR3 reads CAWSGDSRAKNIQYF. CDR3 nucleotides: TGTGCCTGGAGTGGGGACAGCAGAGCCAAAAACATTCAGTACTTC.

V gene TRBV11-2 combines with J gene TRBJ2-1; 8 positions agree with TRBD2. The CDR3 length is 16 residues. The germline gives CDR1 SGHAT, CDR2 FQNNGV. The V segment lost 2 bases and the J segment 9 bases; nucleotides outside the gene matches: 12. The CDR3 DNA reads as TGTGCCAGCAGCTTAAGTCCAGGGCAGGCGGGGGGTGAGCAGTTCTTC. It codes for CASSLSPGQAGGEQFF. The full variable domain, rest sourced from reference TRBV11-2 and TRBJ2-1, is EAGVAQSPRYKIIEKRQSVAFWCNPISGHATLYWYQQILGQGPKLLIQFQNNGVVDDSQLPKDRFSAERLKGVDSTLKIQPAKLEDSAVYLCASSLSPGQAGGEQFFGPGTRLTVL.

The V call is TRBV6-5, the J call TRBJ1-2, with D perhaps TRBD1 (5 bases). CDR3 length equals 15 residues. Germline V gives CDR1 MNHEY, CDR2 SVGAGI. Trimming took off 5 bases at V and 8 bases at J, with 21 bases between the two ends. This CDR3 is CASSRSDLGAGGYTF. The CDR3 region has the DNA TGTGCCAGCAGTCGTTCGGACCTTGGGGCCGGGGGCTACACCTTC.

The chain is built from TRBV24-1 and TRBJ2-3, with 16 nucleotides matching TRBD2. Per the germline V gene, CDR1 is KGHDR and CDR2 is SFDVKD. Trimming at V came to 4 bases and at J to 1 base, leaving 10 bases not matched to a gene. This CDR3 region has 20 residues. The CDR3 DNA follows: TGTGCCACCAGTGACTCGCTTGGGACTAGCGGGAGGGCCGGCACAGATACGCAGTATTTT. Protein: CATSDSLGTSGRAGTDTQYF.

V usage is TRBV7-3 and J usage is TRBJ2-2, with D possibly TRBD1 on 6 matching bases. Trimming cost V 2 bases and J 6 bases, with 10 bases left between them. The CDR3 loop spans 14 amino acids. Germline CDR1 and CDR2: SGHTA and FQGTGA. DNA for the CDR3: TGTGCCAGCAGCTTACAGGGGTCTTCCGGGGAGCTGTTTTTT. Its protein product is CASSLQGSSGELFF.

This clone has a handful of counts. The V and J genes are TRBV7-2 and TRBJ1-1; 11 nucleotides agree with TRBD1. The ends lost 5 bases at V and 5 bases at J; junction bases unmatched: 16. Germline values: CDR1 SGHTA, CDR2 FQGNSA. This CDR3 region has 18 residues. CDR3 coding DNA: TGTGCCAGCAGCCTCGGGACAGGGGGAAGGGGCCTGAGGACTGAAGCTTTCTTT. Translating gives CASSLGTGGRGLRTEAFF.

The genes are TRBV28 and TRBJ1-6; D is undetermined. The CDR3 has 13 amino acids. Germline assignment: CDR1 MDHEN and CDR2 SYDVKM. V shed 6 bases and J shed 8 bases, with 11 bases lying between them. The CDR3: CASSDIRYSPLHF. CDR3 nucleotides: TGTGCCAGCAGCGACATTAGGTATTCACCCCTCCACTTT.

V gene TRBV19 combines with J gene TRBJ1-5, with TRBD1 matching over 8 bases. The length of the CDR3 is 15 residues. Looked up from germline, CDR1 is LNHDA and CDR2 is SQIVND (reference sequence). Germline trimming cut 3 bases from V and 7 bases from J; bases unmatched to any gene: 8. In DNA form, the CDR3 reads TGTGCCAGTAGTATCCGCACAGGGGGAGAACAGCCCCAGCATTTT. It specifies CASSIRTGGEQPQHF.

The chain has TRBV28 and TRBJ2-1; a possible D gene is TRBD2 (5 bases). CDR1 and CDR2 (germline): MDHEN, SYDVKM. The CDR3 extends over 14 amino acids. Trimming cost V 1 base and J 12 bases, with 16 bases left between them. CDR3 sequence: CASSLFHAGVGQFF. CDR3 DNA: TGTGCCAGCAGTTTATTCCACGCCGGGGTGGGGCAGTTCTTC.

The chain links TRBV4-2 to TRBJ1-5, with 8 bases identical to TRBD1. This CDR3 contains 16 residues. Germline CDR1 LGHNA, CDR2 YNFKEQ. Trimming at V came to 3 bases and at J to 4 bases, leaving 8 bases not matched to a gene. CDR3 protein: CASSQTGTGANQPQHF. CDR3 DNA: TGTGCCAGCAGCCAGACGGGGACAGGAGCTAATCAGCCCCAGCATTTT.

The chain links TRBV9 to TRBJ2-7; tentatively, D is TRBD1 (5 bases). This CDR3 comprises 15 residues. Trimming removed 0 bases from V and 2 bases from J, with 12 bases in between. Germline loops: CDR1 SGDLS, CDR2 YYNGEE. The chain's CDR3 is CASSVDARATYEQYF. The CDR3 nucleotides are TGTGCCAGCAGCGTAGATGCCAGGGCTACCTACGAGCAGTACTTC.

This chain links TRBV10-3 with TRBJ2-7; D may be TRBD1 (11 bases). The CDR3 length is 20 residues. V was cut by 0 bases and J by 3 bases, with 27 bases left in between. Germline V gives CDR1 ENHRY, CDR2 SYGVKD. The CDR3 reads CAISESGTGGLLAGSYEQYF. For the CDR3, the DNA is TGTGCCATCAGTGAGTCGGGGACAGGGGGATTACTAGCGGGGAGCTACGAGCAGTACTTC.

The V call is TRBV10-1, the J call TRBJ2-1; 10 bases are shared with TRBD1. V lost 3 bases to trimming and J lost 9 bases; unmatched junction nucleotides: 8. The CDR3 is 15 amino acids. CDR1 and CDR2 from the germline V gene are WNHNN and SYGVQD (reference sequence). The CDR3 protein is CASSDWTGGPPEQFF. As DNA, the CDR3 is TGCGCCAGCAGTGACTGGACAGGGGGGCCCCCTGAGCAGTTCTTC.

This rearrangement joins TRBV28 to TRBJ2-7, with 12 bases that match TRBD1. With 8 bases clipped from V and 1 base from J, the junction kept 12 bases outside the gene matches. The CDR3 is made up of 17 amino acids. CDR1 is MDHEN and CDR2 is SYDVKM in the germline V gene. CDR3 nucleotides: TGTGCCAGCCCCCCCTCCCCGGGACAGGGGGCTTCCTACGAGCAGTACTTC. Its translation is CASPPSPGQGASYEQYF.

This rearrangement joins TRBV4-2 to TRBJ2-5; TRBD2 aligns across 11 bases. Losses at the gene ends were 1 base for V and 5 bases for J; bases not matched to a gene: 9. The CDR3 runs to 17 residues. From germline, CDR1 is LGHNA and CDR2 YNFKEQ. CDR3 protein: CASSQVGSGGALETQYF. Written as DNA, the CDR3 is TGTGCCAGCAGCCAAGTAGGTAGCGGGGGGGCCTTGGAGACCCAGTACTTC.